Below, 22 T cell receptor beta chains from the same sample are listed, as sequenced in a study of cytomegalovirus exposure and HLA in healthy donors (dated by TCRdb to 2017 to 2019). Library generation was performed with the immunoSEQ multiplex PCR assay. The multiplex PCR relied on a mix of 60 forward primers for TCR Vbeta segments and 13 reverse primers for TCR Jbeta segments. The clones in this table, taken by TCRdb from immuneACCESS, are in-frame only. Not every clone is retained; where verified, under half of the shortfall comes from an unresolved V gene, and the cause of the rest is unknown. A total of fewer than 200,000 clones appear in this sample, about 80% of them only once. Of the sample, approximately 4.5% is held by the ten largest clones. Sequenced: PBMCs. These receptors came from a man in his thirties or forties in good health and CMV-seronegative.

For the CDR3, the DNA is TGTGCCAGCTCACTCAAAGCAGGAAATTTTAAGGACACCGGGGAGCTGTTTTTT. Its translation: CASSLKAGNFKDTGELFF. This rearrangement joins TRBV18 to TRBJ2-2; D unresolved. This CDR3 region has 18 residues. Trimming stripped 4 bases from V and 3 bases from J, with 21 bases between. In germline, CDR1 is KGHSH, CDR2 LQKENI.

The chain joins TRBV25-1 to TRBJ2-3; D may be TRBD2 (5 bases). Trimming pared 2 bases from V and 4 bases from J, leaving 13 bases between. The CDR3 contains 15 residues. Germline values: CDR1 MGHDK, CDR2 SYGVNS. CDR3 nucleotide sequence: TGTGCCAGCAGTGAACTAGCTGGAACGGCAGATACGCAGTATTTT. This translates into CASSELAGTADTQYF.

This clone was seen a few times. This chain connects TRBV15 to TRBJ1-5; TRBD1 might be the D (6 bases). The germline V gene has CDR1 LNHNV and CDR2 YYDKDF (reference sequence). Trimming removed 1 base from V and 6 bases from J, with 16 bases in between. CDR3 length: 16 residues. CDR3 region: CATSRATFLGGQPQHF. DNA for the CDR3: TGTGCCACCAGCAGAGCTACGTTCCTAGGGGGTCAGCCCCAGCATTTT.

The genes are TRBV7-8 and TRBJ2-2; D remains ambiguous. The CDR3 totals 14 residues. V was shortened by 0 bases and J by 9 bases, with 11 bases between the two germline ends. The germline V gene has CDR1 SGHVS and CDR2 FQNEAQ. CDR3 in DNA: TGTGCCAGCAGCTTAGCAGGTTCAGGCCGGGAGCTGTTTTTT. Residues: CASSLAGSGRELFF. The complete variable domain, with remaining parts taken from reference TRBV7-8 and TRBJ2-2, reads GAGVSQSPRYKVAKRGQDVALRCDPISGHVSLFWYQQALGQGPEFLTYFQNEAQLDKSGLPSDRFFAERPEGSVSTLKIQRTQQEDSAVYLCASSLAGSGRELFFGEGSRLTVL.

J is TRBJ1-2 and V is TRBV28; TRBD1 agrees at 9 bases. This CDR3 is built from 15 residues. V shed 5 bases, J shed 4 bases, and the junction held 8 bases outside the gene matches. Germline V gene sequence: CDR1 MDHEN, CDR2 SYDVKM. Here the CDR3 DNA reads TGTGCCAGCAGTCCGGGACAGGGCGATCTCTATGGCTACACCTTC. This codes for CASSPGQGDLYGYTF.

The chain recombines TRBV21-1 with TRBJ2-1; the D call in the table, TRBD1, was not verified against the DNA. TRBV21-1 is a documented pseudogene. The CDR3 spans 13 residues. The CDR3: CASSGRTVNEQFF. The DNA of the CDR3 is TGTGCCAGCAGCGGACGGACAGTAAATGAGCAGTTCTTC.

This rearrangement joins TRBV6-5 to TRBJ1-2; no clear D. Germline CDR1 MNHEY, CDR2 SVGAGI. The CDR3 is 13 amino acids. V was pared by 2 bases and J by 8 bases, with 12 bases between. The CDR3 coding sequence is TGTGCCAGCAGTTACGGGCCACCTGCGGGCTACACCTTC. It specifies CASSYGPPAGYTF.

This sequence joins TRBV5-5 and TRBJ1-2; 8 bases fit TRBD1. Germline-derived CDR1 and CDR2 are SGHKS and YYEKEE (reference sequence). There are 17 residues in the CDR3. V shed 4 bases, J shed 3 bases, and the junction held 14 bases outside the gene matches. CDR3 loop: CASSASLGDRSYYGYTF. In nucleotides, the CDR3 is TGTGCCAGCAGCGCCTCCCTTGGGGACAGGAGTTACTATGGCTACACCTTC.

The chain links TRBV4-3 to TRBJ1-1, with D possibly matching TRBD1 (5 bases). V lost 2 bases and J 10 bases, leaving 20 bases between the germline ends. Germline CDR1 and CDR2: LGHNA and YSLEER. The CDR3 is 15 amino acids. This CDR3 is CASSQMGQKAGVAFF. The CDR3 nucleotides are TGCGCCAGCAGCCAAATGGGGCAGAAGGCTGGTGTAGCTTTCTTT.

The V gene is TRBV9, the J gene TRBJ2-7; 8 nucleotides agree with TRBD1. Germline lookup yields CDR1 SGDLS and CDR2 YYNGEE. This CDR3 has 15 amino acids. The V gene end was trimmed by 4 bases and the J gene end by 0 bases; junction bases not matched to a gene: 6. The CDR3 DNA reads as TGTGCCAGCAGCCCCCGGACAGGGAGCTCCTACGAGCAGTACTTC. Protein: CASSPRTGSSYEQYF.

The CDR3 loop is CASSIGGTAQHF. CDR3 coding DNA: TGTGCCAGTAGTATAGGGGGGACAGCCCAGCATTTT. The chain employs TRBV19 and TRBJ1-5, with 7 positions matching TRBD1. Germline trimming cut 1 base from V and 11 bases from J; bases unmatched to any gene: 2. The CDR3 spans 12 residues. Germline-derived CDR1 and CDR2 are LNHDA and SQIVND (reference sequence).

The CDR3 region is CASSLHRDTDEQYF. CDR3 nucleotide sequence: TGTGCCAGCAGTTTACACAGGGATACCGACGAGCAGTACTTC. The rearrangement uses TRBV27 and TRBJ2-7; D is perhaps TRBD1 (6 bases). CDR3 length: 14 residues. Looked up from germline, CDR1 is MNHEY and CDR2 is SMNVEV (reference sequence). The V end lost 2 bases, the J end lost 5 bases, and 13 bases lay between the germline ends.

This clone was detected only a few times. V usage is TRBV5-6 and J usage is TRBJ2-1; the D gene is possibly TRBD2 (5 bases). The CDR3 runs to 13 residues. Between the trimmed V and J ends, which lost 0 bases and 8 bases, there was a span of 9 bases. CDR1 and CDR2 from the germline V gene are SGHDT and YYEEEE. The CDR3 is CASSLVIGDEQFF. CDR3 in DNA: TGTGCCAGCAGCTTGGTTATCGGGGATGAGCAGTTCTTC.

The V gene is TRBV6-6, the J gene TRBJ2-7; D is unclear. V shed 0 bases and J shed 6 bases, with 12 bases lying between them. The CDR3 extends over 14 amino acids. Per germline, CDR1 MNHNY and CDR2 SVGAGI (reference sequence). The chain's CDR3 is CASSYSPMPGEQYF. CDR3 in DNA: TGTGCCAGCAGTTACTCCCCTATGCCGGGCGAGCAGTACTTC.

The rearrangement links TRBV7-9 to TRBJ2-7; D possibly corresponds to TRBD1 (6 bases). Germline V gene sequence: CDR1 SEHNR, CDR2 FQNEAQ (reference sequence). Between the trimmed V and J ends, which lost 5 bases and 0 bases, there was a span of 11 bases. This CDR3 is built from 14 residues. CDR3 bases: TGTGCCAGCAGCGGGACAAGGAGCTCCTACGAGCAGTACTTC. It codes for CASSGTRSSYEQYF.

The gene calls are TRBV2 and TRBJ2-1; a weak D match, TRBD1 (5 bases). Deletions cut 2 bases from V and 7 bases from J, with 9 bases between. Germline V gene sequence: CDR1 SNHLY, CDR2 FYNNEI. CDR3 size: 13 residues. CDR3 DNA sequence: TGTGCCAGCAGTGAACAGGGAATGAATGAGCAGTTCTTC. Amino acids: CASSEQGMNEQFF.

V is TRBV11-2 and J is TRBJ2-7; D may be TRBD1 (5 bases). The V and J ends lost 0 bases and 0 bases respectively, with 15 bases between them. CDR1 SGHAT and CDR2 FQNNGV come from the germline V gene. The CDR3 is made up of 17 amino acids. The CDR3 DNA reads TGTGCCAGCAGCTTAGATTGGTCGCAGGGCCGCTCCTACGAGCAGTACTTC. As protein: CASSLDWSQGRSYEQYF.

This clone turned up a few times. V usage is TRBV4-2 and J usage is TRBJ2-7; 9 bases fit TRBD2. The germline gives CDR1 LGHNA, CDR2 YNFKEQ. Trimming removed 6 bases from V and 0 bases from J; junction bases left unmatched: 15. This CDR3 has 18 amino acids. The CDR3 DNA is TGTGCCAGCAGTCTTAGCGGGCTAGCGGGGCGGAGCTCCTACGAGCAGTACTTC. Its protein is CASSLSGLAGRSSYEQYF.

The V and J genes are TRBV7-9 and TRBJ1-3, with D tentatively TRBD1 (6 bases). Germline V gene sequence: CDR1 SEHNR, CDR2 FQNEAQ (reference sequence). Between the trimmed V and J ends, which lost 8 bases and 5 bases, there was a span of 13 bases. The CDR3 sequence is 13 residues long. CDR3 sequence: CASFRQGRNTIYF. The CDR3 DNA is TGTGCCAGCTTCCGCCAGGGGCGAAACACCATATATTTT.

The chain carries TRBV5-6 and TRBJ1-2, with D possibly matching TRBD1 (6 bases). This CDR3 comprises 15 residues. V was clipped by 0 bases and J by 4 bases, with 13 bases between them. CDR1 and CDR2 from the germline V gene are SGHDT and YYEEEE. The CDR3 sequence: CASSLAGGRGYGYTF. DNA of the CDR3: TGTGCCAGCAGCTTGGCCGGGGGGCGAGGCTATGGCTACACCTTC.

The rearrangement uses TRBV5-8 and TRBJ1-2, with D perhaps matching TRBD1 (5 bases). This CDR3 region has 14 residues. Trimming cost V 4 bases and J 3 bases, with 13 bases left between them. Per the germline V gene, CDR1 is SGHTS and CDR2 is YDEGEE. The CDR3 sequence is CASSRDSSYYGYTF. CDR3 in DNA: TGTGCCAGCAGCAGGGACTCATCCTACTATGGCTACACCTTC.

V usage is TRBV7-2 and J usage is TRBJ2-1; D perhaps matches TRBD2 (5 bases). The CDR3 has 13 residues. Germline V gives CDR1 SGHTA, CDR2 FQGNSA. The V end lost 2 bases, the J end lost 9 bases, and 11 bases lay between the germline ends. This CDR3 is CASSLKTRSEQFF. CDR3 DNA: TGTGCCAGCAGCTTAAAAACTAGGAGTGAGCAGTTCTTC.